The next 25 T cell receptor beta chains were all read from a single sample in a study of blood T cell repertoires in COVID-19 (dated by TCRdb to 2019 to 2021). Library preparation employed the immunoSEQ multiplex PCR assay. TCRdb provides this immuneACCESS table in a form limited to in-frame rearrangements. Some clones are lacking; in checked studies, under half of them reflect an unresolved V gene, and why the rest are absent is not known. The sample includes over 200,000 clones, with around three quarters observed a single time. Around 3.2% of the sample lies in the top ten. Source material: peripheral blood. The receptors were sampled from a woman aged 80 or older with acute or convalescent COVID-19.

This clone was detected only a few times. The chain carries TRBV6-5 and TRBJ2-2; D is undetermined. Germline V CDR1 and CDR2: MNHEY, SVGAGI. The CDR3 is 14 residues long. V shed 4 bases and J shed 1 base, with 7 bases lying between them. CDR3 nucleotides: TGTGCCAGCAGTTCCCTCGGGAACACCGGGGAGCTGTTTTTT. As protein: CASSSLGNTGELFF.

In this sample, this clone turned up a few times. The chain couples TRBV5-1 to TRBJ1-3; tentatively, D is TRBD1 (5 bases). CDR3 length: 15 residues. Germline lookup yields CDR1 SGHRS and CDR2 YFSETQ. The V and J ends lost 4 bases and 4 bases respectively, with 15 bases between them. CDR3 in DNA: TGCGCCAGCAGCCCAGGGTTGGCTGCGGGAAACACCATATATTTT. This encodes CASSPGLAAGNTIYF.

The chain employs TRBV4-1 and TRBJ1-4; D gene uncertain. The CDR3 contains 13 residues. Trimming removed 2 bases from V and 5 bases from J, with 6 bases in between. The V gene's germline CDR1 is MGHRA and CDR2 YSYEKL. The CDR3 DNA follows: TGCGCCAGCAGCCAAACCAGGAATGAAAAACTGTTTTTT. It yields the protein CASSQTRNEKLFF.

The chain has TRBV7-6 and TRBJ2-7, with 11 nucleotides matching TRBD2. Germline V gene sequence: CDR1 SGHVS, CDR2 FNYEAQ. CDR3 length equals 17 residues. V trimming: 0 bases; J trimming: 0 bases; junction bases outside the gene matches: 4. CDR3 protein: CASSLASGGASSYEQYF. CDR3 DNA: TGTGCCAGCAGCTTAGCTAGCGGGGGGGCTAGCTCCTACGAGCAGTACTTC.

Concerning this clone: Other DNA sequences of this sample code for an identical CDR3. V usage is TRBV19 and J usage is TRBJ2-2; 9 nucleotides align to TRBD1. The CDR3 has 15 residues. Germline loops: CDR1 LNHDA, CDR2 SQIVND (reference sequence). Trimming took 5 bases from V and 0 from J; bases not matched to a gene: 1. CDR3 residues: CASSRQGANTGELFF. The CDR3 DNA reads as TGTGCCAGTAGTCGACAGGGGGCGAACACCGGGGAGCTGTTTTTT. The full variable domain, its missing parts supplied by reference TRBV19 and TRBJ2-2, is DGGITQSPKYLFRKEGQNVTLSCEQNLNHDAMYWYRQDPGQGLRLIYYSQIVNDFQKGDIAEGYSVSREKKESFPLTVTSAQKNPTAFYLCASSRQGANTGELFFGEGSRLTVL.

The J gene is TRBJ1-1, the V gene TRBV15, with 8 bases that match TRBD1. V lost 3 bases and J lost 10; bases outside the gene matches: 7. The CDR3 sequence is 13 residues long. The germline V gene encodes CDR1 LNHNV and CDR2 YYDKDF (reference sequence). CDR3 nucleotide sequence: TGTGCCACCAGCAGCGGACAGGGTGGGACAGCTTTCTTT. Protein sequence: CATSSGQGGTAFF.

The chain is built from TRBV4-3 and TRBJ1-5; 10 positions match TRBD1. The trim removed 0 bases at V and 0 bases at J, leaving 11 bases unmatched. From germline, CDR1 is LGHNA and CDR2 YSLEER. The CDR3 covers 20 residues. In DNA form, the CDR3 reads TGCGCCAGCAGCCAAGATTGGGACAGGGGAGGAGGGTATAGCAATCAGCCCCAGCATTTT. This codes for CASSQDWDRGGGYSNQPQHF.

This clone was observed once. This chain connects TRBV7-2 to TRBJ2-3; D is undetermined. Germline assignment: CDR1 SGHTA and CDR2 FQGNSA. There are 14 residues in the CDR3. V lost 5 bases to trimming and J lost 6 bases, with 15 bases between them. The DNA of the CDR3 is TGTGCCAGCAGCCCCTCCCCCCGGTGGGATACGCAGTATTTT. Protein sequence: CASSPSPRWDTQYF.

The V gene is TRBV19, the J gene TRBJ1-2, with D possibly matching TRBD1 (5 bases). CDR3 length equals 14 residues. The V end lost 1 base, the J end lost 4 bases, and 10 bases lay between the germline ends. The germline V gene has CDR1 LNHDA and CDR2 SQIVND (reference sequence). CDR3 in amino acids: CASSIVRGTYGYTF. The CDR3 nucleotides read TGTGCCAGTAGTATAGTTCGGGGGACCTATGGCTACACCTTC.

The genes are TRBV7-2 and TRBJ2-1; a possible D gene is TRBD1 (5 bases). Looked up from germline, CDR1 is SGHTA and CDR2 is FQGNSA. Trimming shortened V by 2 bases and J by 6 bases, and 20 bases separated the two germline ends. This CDR3 region has 17 residues. The CDR3 is CASSLRAGQGTTNEQFF. Here the CDR3 DNA reads TGTGCCAGCAGCTTAAGGGCAGGGCAGGGAACTACCAATGAGCAGTTCTTC. The full variable domain, rest sourced from reference TRBV7-2 and TRBJ2-1, is GAGVSQSPSNKVTEKGKDVELRCDPISGHTALYWYRQSLGQGLEFLIYFQGNSAPDKSGLPSDRFSAERTGGSVSTLTIQRTQQEDSAVYLCASSLRAGQGTTNEQFFGPGTRLTVL.

The rearrangement joins TRBV15 to TRBJ1-2; no clear D gene. Germline values: CDR1 LNHNV, CDR2 YYDKDF (reference sequence). V shed 0 bases and J shed 7 bases, with 12 bases lying between them. CDR3 size: 14 residues. For the CDR3, the DNA is TGTGCCACCAGCAGAGAAGGCGGTGGTTTTGGCTACACCTTC. It is translated as CATSREGGGFGYTF.

This clone was observed a handful of times. J is TRBJ1-2 and V is TRBV30; TRBD1 matches at 7 bases. CDR1 is GTSNPN, CDR2 SVGIG, per germline (reference sequence). Trimming took 3 bases from V and 2 from J; bases not matched to a gene: 9. This CDR3 has 15 amino acids. CDR3 sequence reads: CAWSGTGARNYGYTF. In nucleotides, the CDR3 is TGTGCCTGGAGCGGTACAGGGGCAAGGAACTATGGCTACACCTTC.

The chain links TRBV7-2 to TRBJ1-1; 7 bases are a match to TRBD1. CDR3 size: 14 residues. CDR1 is SGHTA, CDR2 FQGNSA, per germline. The V gene end was trimmed by 5 bases and the J gene end by 1 base; junction bases not matched to a gene: 4. In DNA, the CDR3 is TGTGCCAGCAGCGCGGACAGGTGGAACACTGAAGCTTTCTTT. Translation: CASSADRWNTEAFF.

For this clone: Other DNA variants within this sample encode the same CDR3. The chain is built from TRBV6-5 and TRBJ1-1; 9 bases align to TRBD1. The CDR3 runs to 13 residues. Germline CDR1 is MNHEY and CDR2 is SVGAGI. V trimming: 6 bases; J trimming: 5 bases; junction bases outside the gene matches: 4. CDR3 residues: CASRGTGRTEAFF. CDR3 sequence (DNA): TGTGCCAGCAGGGGGACAGGGCGAACTGAAGCTTTCTTT.

The chain employs TRBV5-4 and TRBJ2-7; 7 nucleotides line up with TRBD1. This CDR3 region has 15 residues. V shed 3 bases and J 0 bases; nucleotides not matched to a gene: 6. Germline values: CDR1 SGHNT, CDR2 YYREEE (reference sequence). CDR3 in DNA: TGTGCCAGCAGCTCGCCGGGACAGTCCTCCTACGAGCAGTACTTC. This gives the protein CASSSPGQSSYEQYF.

The gene calls are TRBV5-1 and TRBJ2-5, with D maybe TRBD2 (6 bases). The germline V gene has CDR1 SGHRS and CDR2 YFSETQ. This CDR3 spans 14 amino acids. V was cut by 4 bases and J by 5 bases, with 15 bases left in between. For the CDR3, the DNA is TGCGCCAGCAGCGTCGGGACTCTGGGGGAGACCCAGTACTTC. This translates into CASSVGTLGETQYF.

The chain couples TRBV5-1 to TRBJ2-7; D remains ambiguous. CDR3 length equals 12 residues. V lost 4 bases and J 6 bases, leaving 11 bases between the germline ends. Per germline, CDR1 SGHRS and CDR2 YFSETQ. For the CDR3, the DNA is TGCGCCAGCAGCCCCTCTACGGGCGAGCAGTACTTC. Amino acid sequence: CASSPSTGEQYF.

Only one count was recorded for this clone. As DNA, the CDR3 is TGTGCCATCAGTGAACAGACAGGCCCTCTTGGGCCCCAGCATTTT. Amino acids: CAISEQTGPLGPQHF. This chain links TRBV10-3 with TRBJ1-5, with a possible D match to TRBD1 (6 bases). Germline V gene lookup returns CDR1 ENHRY and CDR2 SYGVKD. V was shortened by 3 bases and J by 9 bases, with 18 bases between the two germline ends. This CDR3 region has 15 residues.

This clone was detected only a few times. This rearrangement joins TRBV18 to TRBJ1-2; possibly TRBD1 for D (5 bases). The CDR3 totals 15 residues. V was clipped by 5 bases and J by 6 bases, with 19 bases between them. Germline CDR1 KGHSH, CDR2 LQKENI. Here the CDR3 reads CASSFTQGFEDGYTF. The CDR3 DNA reads TGTGCCAGCTCATTTACCCAGGGATTTGAGGATGGCTACACCTTC. The full variable domain, completed using reference TRBV18 and TRBJ1-2, is NAGVMQNPRHLVRRRGQEARLRCSPMKGHSHVYWYRQLPEEGLKFMVYLQKENIIDESGMPKERFSAEFPKEGPSILRIQQVVRGDSAAYFCASSFTQGFEDGYTFGSGTRLTVV.

The V call is TRBV10-3, the J call TRBJ1-3, with TRBD1 matching over 8 bases. V shed 10 bases and J 2 bases; nucleotides not matched to a gene: 7. This CDR3 contains 14 residues. Germline CDR1 reads ENHRY; CDR2 reads SYGVKD. The CDR3: CATSPDRAGNTIYF. DNA for the CDR3: TGTGCCACCTCCCCGGACAGGGCTGGAAACACCATATATTTT.

The V and J genes are TRBV5-1 and TRBJ2-6; 7 nucleotides match TRBD1. Trimming removed 1 base from V and 3 bases from J; junction bases left unmatched: 1. Germline CDR1 reads SGHRS; CDR2 reads YFSETQ. The CDR3 contains 15 residues. The CDR3 DNA reads TGCGCCAGCAGCTTGCAGGGGGTTGGGGCCAACGTCCTGACTTTC. This encodes CASSLQGVGANVLTF.

This clone was observed a handful of times. This chain connects TRBV19 to TRBJ1-2, with TRBD1 matching 7 bases. The ends lost 7 bases at V and 2 bases at J; junction bases unmatched: 4. There are 13 residues in the CDR3. CDR1 is LNHDA, CDR2 SQIVND, per germline (reference sequence). CDR3 loop: CASNPGQNYGYTF. The CDR3 DNA reads as TGTGCCAGTAACCCGGGACAGAACTATGGCTACACCTTC.

The rearrangement joins TRBV4-3 to TRBJ2-3, with D possibly TRBD2 on 6 matching bases. Germline CDR1 LGHNA, CDR2 YSLEER. V shed 0 bases and J shed 0 bases, with 16 bases lying between them. The CDR3 length is 18 residues. CDR3 nucleotides: TGCGCCAGCAGCCAAGATCGGCCCCGGGGAGGTAGCACAGATACGCAGTATTTT. Its protein product is CASSQDRPRGGSTDTQYF.

This clone is a singleton in its sample. The chain is built from TRBV30 and TRBJ2-7; D unclear. V was cut by 4 bases and J by 5 bases, with 12 bases left in between. CDR1 and CDR2 (germline): GTSNPN, SVGIG (reference sequence). The CDR3 is 12 residues long. The CDR3 region is CAWKRRRDEQYF. As DNA, the CDR3 is TGTGCCTGGAAGAGGCGCCGGGACGAGCAGTACTTC.

This clone showed up just a few times. This chain joins TRBV3-1 (or the pseudogene TRBV3-2) and TRBJ2-1; 8 positions agree with TRBD1. V was clipped by 3 bases and J by 7 bases; unmatched bases: 2. The CDR3 covers 13 residues. The germline V gene encodes CDR1 LGHDT and CDR2 YNNKEL (reference sequence). The CDR3 is CASSHRQGNEQFF. Written as DNA, the CDR3 is TGTGCCAGCAGCCACCGACAGGGGAATGAGCAGTTCTTC.